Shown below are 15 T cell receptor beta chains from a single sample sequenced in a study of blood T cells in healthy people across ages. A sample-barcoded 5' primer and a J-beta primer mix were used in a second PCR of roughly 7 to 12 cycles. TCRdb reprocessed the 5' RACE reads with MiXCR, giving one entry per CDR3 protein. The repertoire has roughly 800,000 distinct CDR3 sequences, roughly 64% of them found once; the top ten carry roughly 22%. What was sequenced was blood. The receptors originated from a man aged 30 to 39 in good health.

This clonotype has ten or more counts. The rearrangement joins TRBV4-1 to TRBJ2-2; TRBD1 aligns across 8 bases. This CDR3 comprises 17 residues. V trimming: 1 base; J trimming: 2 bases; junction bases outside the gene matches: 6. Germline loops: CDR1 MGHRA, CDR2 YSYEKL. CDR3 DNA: TGCGCCAGCAGCCAAGGGACCCAGGGGGCAAACACCGGGGAGCTGTTTTTT. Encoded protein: CASSQGTQGANTGELFF.

In nucleotides, the CDR3 is TGCAGTGCTGCAGCCGGGACACTCCCGAACAATGAGCAGTTCTTC. Its translation is CSAAAGTLPNNEQFF. The V call is TRBV20-1, the J call TRBJ2-1; TRBD1 might be the D (6 bases). V lost 5 bases to trimming and J lost 5 bases, with 19 bases between them. CDR1 is DFQATT and CDR2 is SNEGSKA in the germline V gene (reference sequence). The CDR3 runs to 15 residues.

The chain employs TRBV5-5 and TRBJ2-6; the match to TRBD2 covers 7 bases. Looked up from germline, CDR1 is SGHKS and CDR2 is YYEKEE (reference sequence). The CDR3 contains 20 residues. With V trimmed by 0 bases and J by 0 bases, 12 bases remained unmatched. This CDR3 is CASSLVASGHQFSGANVLTF. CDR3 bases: TGTGCCAGCAGCTTGGTGGCTAGCGGACACCAATTCTCTGGGGCCAACGTCCTGACTTTC.

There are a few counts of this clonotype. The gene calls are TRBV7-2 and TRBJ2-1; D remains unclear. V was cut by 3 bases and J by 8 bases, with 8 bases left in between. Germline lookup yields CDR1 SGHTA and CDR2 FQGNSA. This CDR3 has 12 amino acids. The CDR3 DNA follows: TGTGCCAGCAGCTTGGGATTTCATGAGCAGTTCTTC. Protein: CASSLGFHEQFF.

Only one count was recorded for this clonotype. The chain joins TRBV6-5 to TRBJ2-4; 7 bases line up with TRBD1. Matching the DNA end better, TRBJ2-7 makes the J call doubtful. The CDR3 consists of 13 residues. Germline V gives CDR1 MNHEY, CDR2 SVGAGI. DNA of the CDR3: TGTGCCAGTTCCGGGACAGTCCCCTACGAGCAGTACTTC. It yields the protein CASSGTVPYEQYF.

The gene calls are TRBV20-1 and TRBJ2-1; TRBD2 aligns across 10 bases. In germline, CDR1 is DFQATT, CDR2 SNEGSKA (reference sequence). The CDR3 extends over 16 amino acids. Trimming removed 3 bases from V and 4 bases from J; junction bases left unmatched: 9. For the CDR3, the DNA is TGCAGTGCTAGCCGCAGCCTACTAGCGGGGTACAATGAGCAGTTCTTC. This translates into CSASRSLLAGYNEQFF.

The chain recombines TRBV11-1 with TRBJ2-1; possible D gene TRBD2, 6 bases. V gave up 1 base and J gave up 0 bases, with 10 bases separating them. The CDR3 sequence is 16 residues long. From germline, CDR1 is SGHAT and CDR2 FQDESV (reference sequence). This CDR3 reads CASSLVLASSYNEQFF. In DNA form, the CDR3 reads TGTGCCAGCAGCTTAGTACTAGCTAGCTCCTACAATGAGCAGTTCTTC.

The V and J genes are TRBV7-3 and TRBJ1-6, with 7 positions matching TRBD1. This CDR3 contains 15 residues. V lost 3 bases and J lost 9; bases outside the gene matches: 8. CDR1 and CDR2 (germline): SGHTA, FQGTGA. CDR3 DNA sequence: TGTGCCAGCAGCTTTTCGACAGGGCTTTTTTCACCCCTCCACTTT. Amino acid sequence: CASSFSTGLFSPLHF.

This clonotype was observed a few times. The CDR3 here is CASSLTGGAQPQHF. DNA of the CDR3: TGTGCCAGCAGTCTCACAGGGGGCGCGCAGCCCCAGCATTTT. The chain carries TRBV12-3 or TRBV12-4 and TRBJ1-5; 9 positions match TRBD1. This CDR3 spans 14 amino acids. Trimming took 5 bases from V and 7 from J; bases not matched to a gene: 6.

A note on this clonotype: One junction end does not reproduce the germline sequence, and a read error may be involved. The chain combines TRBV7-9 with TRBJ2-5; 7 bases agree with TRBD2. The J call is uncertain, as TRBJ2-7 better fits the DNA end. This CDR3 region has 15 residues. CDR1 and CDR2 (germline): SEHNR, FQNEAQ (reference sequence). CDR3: CASSLSGEGSYEQYF. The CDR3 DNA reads TGCGCCAGCAGCTTAAGCGGGGAAGGATCCTACGAGCAGTACTTC.

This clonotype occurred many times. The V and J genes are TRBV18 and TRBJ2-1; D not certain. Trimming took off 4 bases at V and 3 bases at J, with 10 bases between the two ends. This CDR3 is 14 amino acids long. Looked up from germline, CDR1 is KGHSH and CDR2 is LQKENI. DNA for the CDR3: TGTGCCAGCTCACTAGGACCAAGCTACAATGAGCAGTTCTTC. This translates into CASSLGPSYNEQFF.

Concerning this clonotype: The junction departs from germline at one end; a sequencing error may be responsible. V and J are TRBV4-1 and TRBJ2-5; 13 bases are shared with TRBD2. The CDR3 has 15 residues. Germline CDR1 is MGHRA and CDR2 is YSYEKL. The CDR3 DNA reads TGCGCCAGCGGCCAACCGGGACTAGCGGGGAATGAGCAGTACTTC. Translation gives CASGQPGLAGNEQYF.

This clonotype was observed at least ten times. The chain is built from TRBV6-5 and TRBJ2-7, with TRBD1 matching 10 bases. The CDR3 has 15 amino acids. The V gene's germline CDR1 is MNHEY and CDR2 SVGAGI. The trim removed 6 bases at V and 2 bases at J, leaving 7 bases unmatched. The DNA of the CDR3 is TGTGCCAGCAGGACAGGGGGCAAGCCTCCCTACGAGCAGTACTTC. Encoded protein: CASRTGGKPPYEQYF.

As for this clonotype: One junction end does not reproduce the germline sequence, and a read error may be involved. DNA for the CDR3: TGTGCTACCAGCAGAGATGGGTCGCGGGGCTTCAAGGAGCAGTTCTTC. As protein: CATSRDGSRGFKEQFF. The V and J genes are TRBV15 and TRBJ2-1; a weak D match, TRBD2 (6 bases). The CDR3 extends over 16 amino acids. The germline CDR1 and CDR2 sequences are LNHNV and YYDKDF (reference sequence).

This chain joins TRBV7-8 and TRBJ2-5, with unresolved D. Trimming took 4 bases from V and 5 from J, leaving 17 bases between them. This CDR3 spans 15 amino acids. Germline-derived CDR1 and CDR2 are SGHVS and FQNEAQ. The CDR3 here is CASSYAPGDMETQYF. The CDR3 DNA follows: TGTGCCAGCAGCTATGCTCCCGGAGATATGGAGACCCAGTACTTC.